This TCR beta chain was documented in a study of regulatory T cells in long-lasting Graves disease. Study observations and caveats: Shared public clonotypes totalled a few thousand in persistent patients, compared with roughly 970 in new patients.

The CDR3 spans 12 residues. The V end was cut by 6 bases, the J end by 5 bases, with 10 bases between. Researchers made TCR beta libraries by using iRepertoire HTBI primers and running Arm-PCR on CDR3 regions. Per the original data handling: Gene usage covered over 55 TRBV and 14 to 15 TRBJ segments. TCRdb reprocessed the multiplex PCR reads via MiXCR and lists one record per CDR3 protein. These V and J calls are TCRdb output, not the study's own analysis. Of approximately 440,000 distinct CDR3 sequences listed, 23% are singletons. Time point specified: persistent/refractory GD, antithyroid drugs over 5 years with positive TRAb. Isolated PBMC RNA provided the starting material for the TCR library. Investigators report Graves' disease was diagnosed under American Thyroid Association guidelines. Points on this clonotype: Antigen: not known.

This specimen consisted of peripheral blood mononuclear cells (PBMCs), obtained when the disease was refractory, from a patient treated with antithyroid drugs. This chain connects TRBV12-3 or TRBV12-4 to TRBJ2-5; D ambiguous. The sequence derives from a female donor with Graves disease. The CDR3 DNA sequence: TGTGCCAGCAGCCCCCCTGCGGAGACCCAGTACTTC. It encodes CASSPPAETQYF.